A single sample gave rise to the 30 T cell receptor beta chains below, sequenced in a study of breast tumors, draining lymph nodes, adjacent tissues. The lymph nodes were axillary draining lymph nodes from breast cancer patients. From the multiplex PCR reads, TCRdb called clonotypes with MiXCR, one entry per CDR3 protein. The table lists approximately 170,000 distinct CDR3 sequences, approximately 33% of them singletons. Sequenced: axillary lymph node tissue. All receptors derive from a female donor with breast cancer. Some clones in this sample may be carry-over from other donors' samples.

Concerning this clonotype: At one of its ends the junction is not consistent with the germline gene, which may arise from a read error. J is TRBJ2-2 and V is TRBV20-1, with a possible D match to TRBD2 (5 bases). CDR3 length equals 20 residues. CDR1 and CDR2 from the germline V gene are DFQATT and SNEGSKA (reference sequence). This chain's CDR3 is CGAMIISDGVEGLVAGELFF. The CDR3 region has the DNA TGCGGTGCTATGATAATATCGGACGGGGTTGAAGGTTTGGTCGCCGGGGAGCTGTTTTTT.

This clonotype was seen many times. The rearrangement uses TRBV14 and TRBJ2-3, with D unresolved. The germline V and J ends were trimmed by 3 bases and 5 bases, with 9 bases remaining between them. Per germline, CDR1 SGHDN and CDR2 FVKESK. The length of the CDR3 is 13 residues. The CDR3 DNA reads TGTGCCAGCAGCCACTCTCCAAAAGATACGCAGTATTTT. Residues: CASSHSPKDTQYF.

The genes are TRBV5-1 and TRBJ2-3; TRBD2 agrees at 8 bases. This CDR3 is 20 amino acids long. After removal of 1 base from V and 0 bases from J, the junction contained 16 bases not matched to a gene. CDR1 is SGHRS, CDR2 YFSETQ, per germline. The chain's CDR3 is CASSLFVTSVFPSSTDTQYF. DNA of the CDR3: TGCGCCAGCAGCTTGTTTGTGACTAGCGTCTTTCCGTCGAGCACAGATACGCAGTATTTT.

The gene calls are TRBV5-1 and TRBJ2-3; the match to TRBD1 covers 9 bases. Trimming removed 2 bases from V and 3 bases from J; junction bases left unmatched: 7. The CDR3 sequence is 16 residues long. Germline loops: CDR1 SGHRS, CDR2 YFSETQ. The CDR3 reads CASSFSGQGLTDTQYF. The CDR3, as DNA: TGCGCCAGCAGCTTTTCTGGACAGGGGTTAACAGATACGCAGTATTTT.

On this clonotype: A read error may explain this, as a much larger clone is one base away. The chain links TRBV7-8 to TRBJ1-2, with a weak D call TRBD1 (5 bases). Per the germline V gene, CDR1 is SGHVS and CDR2 is FQNEAQ. The CDR3 extends over 15 amino acids. The CDR3, as DNA: TGTGCCAGCAGCTCCGGGGTTTCTCGGGACTATGGCTACCCCTTC. Protein: CASSSGVSRDYGYPF.

This clonotype was detected a few times. The V call is TRBV13, the J call TRBJ1-4, with TRBD1 identical over 12 bases. The CDR3 is made up of 18 amino acids. From germline, CDR1 is PRHDT and CDR2 FYEKMQ (reference sequence). With 5 bases clipped from V and 2 bases from J, the junction kept 9 bases outside the gene matches. CDR3 region: CASSHPPGQGATNEKLFF. CDR3 bases: TGTGCCAGCAGCCACCCCCCGGGACAGGGGGCGACTAATGAAAAACTGTTTTTT. Filled out from reference TRBV13 and TRBJ1-4, the complete variable domain reads AAGVIQSPRHLIKEKRETATLKCYPIPRHDTVYWYQQGPGQDPQFLISFYEKMQSDKGSIPDRFSAQQFSDYHSELNMSSLELGDSALYFCASSHPPGQGATNEKLFFGSGTQLSVL.

The J gene is TRBJ2-5, the V gene TRBV2; TRBD1 agrees at 7 bases. This CDR3 spans 14 amino acids. Germline V CDR1 and CDR2: SNHLY, FYNNEI. The V gene end was trimmed by 3 bases and the J gene end by 1 base; junction bases not matched to a gene: 2. The CDR3 DNA reads as TGTGCCAGCAGTGATGGACAGGCCCAAGAGACCCAGTACTTC. This codes for CASSDGQAQETQYF. Looking up the rest from reference TRBV2 and TRBJ2-5 gives the full variable domain: EPEVTQTPSHQVTQMGQEVILRCVPISNHLYFYWYRQILGQKVEFLVSFYNNEISEKSEIFDDQFSVERPDGSNFTLKIRSTKLEDSAMYFCASSDGQAQETQYFGPGTRLLVL.

This clonotype was counted at least ten times. This chain links TRBV4-1 with TRBJ1-3; the D is unclear. Germline assignment: CDR1 MGHRA and CDR2 YSYEKL. Trimming took off 3 bases at V and 5 bases at J, with 14 bases between the two ends. The CDR3 runs to 15 residues. CDR3 coding DNA: TGCGCCAGCAGCCACGGGCCCCGAGGGCGAAACACCATATATTTT. This codes for CASSHGPRGRNTIYF.

This clonotype was found a few times. The chain joins TRBV11-2 to TRBJ2-7; D is unresolved. The CDR3 is 14 amino acids. V lost 0 bases to trimming and J lost 2 bases, with 8 bases between them. Germline V gene data show CDR1 as SGHAT and CDR2 as FQNNGV. The DNA for the CDR3 is TGTGCCAGCAGCTTAGATCTGGAGCCCTACGAGCAGTACTTC. It translates to CASSLDLEPYEQYF.

Many counts were recorded for this clonotype. The chain combines TRBV19 with TRBJ1-5; 9 bases are a match to TRBD1. Trimming took 1 base from V and 3 from J; bases not matched to a gene: 4. This CDR3 region has 16 residues. Germline V gene data show CDR1 as LNHDA and CDR2 as SQIVND (reference sequence). For the CDR3, the DNA is TGTGCCAGTAGTATAGCCGGGACAGGGCACAATCAGCCCCAGCATTTT. This encodes CASSIAGTGHNQPQHF. The variable domain in full, completed from reference TRBV19 and TRBJ1-5, reads DGGITQSPKYLFRKEGQNVTLSCEQNLNHDAMYWYRQDPGQGLRLIYYSQIVNDFQKGDIAEGYSVSREKKESFPLTVTSAQKNPTAFYLCASSIAGTGHNQPQHFGDGTRLSIL.

There are many counts of this clonotype. The rearrangement links TRBV24-1 to TRBJ1-5; D ambiguous. V gave up 1 base and J gave up 5 bases, with 5 bases separating them. The CDR3 sequence is 13 residues long. Germline V lookup: CDR1 KGHDR, CDR2 SFDVKD. Here the CDR3 DNA reads TGTGCCACCAGTGATTTTAGGGATCAGCCCCAGCATTTT. Its protein product is CATSDFRDQPQHF.

This clonotype was recorded many times. The chain has TRBV7-2 and TRBJ1-6; the D is unclear. V was trimmed by 5 bases and J by 10 bases, leaving 12 bases between them. Germline V CDR1 and CDR2: SGHTA, FQGNSA. This CDR3 region has 13 residues. DNA for the CDR3: TGTGCCAGCAGCGCTCCCACGCGCTCACCCCTCCACTTT. It yields the protein CASSAPTRSPLHF.

This clonotype was seen only a few times. This may arise from a read error, as a much more abundant clone is one base away. This sequence joins TRBV7-9 and TRBJ1-2; 12 nucleotides line up with TRBD1. V lost 0 bases and J lost 7; bases outside the gene matches: 3. Germline values: CDR1 SEHNR, CDR2 FQNEAQ (reference sequence). This CDR3 contains 15 residues. The CDR3: CASSLAGTGGSGYTF. The DNA for the CDR3 is TGTGCCAGCAGCTTAGCCGGGACAGGGGGCAGTGGCTACACCTTC.

This clonotype was counted ten times or more. V usage is TRBV11-1 and J usage is TRBJ2-3; D perhaps matches TRBD2 (6 bases). Germline V gives CDR1 SGHAT, CDR2 FQDESV (reference sequence). V was trimmed by 5 bases and J by 2 bases, leaving 14 bases between them. CDR3 length equals 15 residues. For the CDR3, the DNA is TGTGCCAGCAGCCCGACTAGTTCCTACACAGATACGCAGTATTTT. As protein: CASSPTSSYTDTQYF.

A note on this clonotype: This may stem from a read error, because a much larger clone lies one nucleotide away. CDR3 loop: CASSRDGYGYIF. Written as DNA, the CDR3 is TGTGCCAGTAGTCGAGACGGCTATGGCTACATCTTC. The chain employs TRBV19 and TRBJ1-2; no clear D gene. Germline V gene lookup returns CDR1 LNHDA and CDR2 SQIVND (reference sequence). The CDR3 runs 12 residues.

The table lists this clonotype with a count of one. This may stem from a read error, because a much larger clone lies one nucleotide away. This chain connects TRBV5-1 to TRBJ2-7, with D unresolved. This CDR3 has 14 amino acids. CDR1 and CDR2 (germline): SGHRS, YFSETQ. CDR3 bases: TGTGCCAGCAGCTTGAAACTGCTCGCCTACGAGCAGTACTTC. This codes for CASSLKLLAYEQYF.

This clonotype has at least ten counts. The chain couples TRBV20-1 to TRBJ2-3; 8 positions match TRBD2. The germline gives CDR1 DFQATT, CDR2 SNEGSKA (reference sequence). This CDR3 comprises 15 residues. Unmatched junction bases numbered 7, after V lost 0 bases and J lost 5 bases. CDR3: CSARDGRGVVDTQYF. The DNA of the CDR3 is TGCAGTGCTAGAGATGGGCGGGGGGTAGTAGATACGCAGTATTTT.

As for this clonotype: Because the CDR3 is missing its conserved closing phenylalanine or tryptophan, this is likely a read error. No DNA is shown, since the ends of the CDR3 on it are uncertain; the CDR3 is the one TCRdb lists. V is TRBV25-1 and J is TRBJ2-7; whether TRBD1, the table's D call, matches the DNA was not checked. Germline V lookup: CDR1 MGHDK, CDR2 SYGVNS. A total of 11 residues make up the CDR3, ends included. The CDR3 here is CASSYAGGPLC.

This clonotype occurred many times. V gene TRBV12-3 or TRBV12-4 combines with J gene TRBJ1-6, with D uncertain. V dropped 8 bases and J dropped 0 bases, with 8 bases sitting between them. CDR3 length: 14 amino acids. The CDR3 sequence is CASGPTSYNSPLHF. The DNA for the CDR3 is TGTGCCAGCGGCCCGACCTCCTATAATTCACCCCTCCACTTT.

CDR3 sequence: CASSPDTIYF. In DNA form, the CDR3 reads TGTGCCAGCAGCCCCGACACCATATATTTT. The V and J genes are TRBV14 and TRBJ1-3; D is undetermined. Trimming took 4 bases from V and 8 from J, leaving 3 bases between them. This CDR3 region has 10 residues. CDR1 is SGHDN, CDR2 FVKESK, per germline. Combining the CDR3 with reference TRBV14 and TRBJ1-3 gives the whole variable domain EAGVTQFPSHSVIEKGQTVTLRCDPISGHDNLYWYRRVMGKEIKFLLHFVKESKQDESGMPNNRFLAERTGGTYSTLKVQPAELEDSGVYFCASSPDTIYFGEGSWLTVV.

In the case of this clonotype: A much more abundant neighbour one base away suggests this may be a read error. The chain uses TRBV6-5 and TRBJ2-3; D gene uncertain. This CDR3 contains 15 residues. Trimming cost V 5 bases and J 2 bases, with 14 bases left between them. Germline loops: CDR1 MNHEY, CDR2 SVGAGI. In DNA form, the CDR3 reads TGTGCCAGCAGTCACATTGGCCTTACCACAGATACGCAGTATTTT. This translates into CASSHIGLTTDTQYF.

The table lists this clonotype with a count of one. This chain uses TRBV20-1 with TRBJ2-3; either TRBD1 or TRBD2 may fit D (5 bases each). The germline V gene has CDR1 DFQATT and CDR2 SNEGSKA (reference sequence). Trimming cost V 7 bases and J 0 bases, with 14 bases left between them. This CDR3 comprises 14 residues. In DNA form, the CDR3 reads TGCAGTGTAGAGGGACCGCTAAGCACAGATACGCAGTATTTT. It encodes CSVEGPLSTDTQYF.

This rearrangement joins TRBV20-1 to TRBJ2-3; tentatively, D is TRBD1 or TRBD2 (6 bases each). The CDR3 totals 14 residues. The germline V and J ends were trimmed by 5 bases and 2 bases, with 14 bases remaining between them. CDR1 DFQATT and CDR2 SNEGSKA come from the germline V gene (reference sequence). The CDR3 DNA sequence: TGCAGTGCTCTGAGGGGGGAGGCCACAGATACGCAGTATTTT. Protein product: CSALRGEATDTQYF.

The chain joins TRBV2 to TRBJ2-5; possibly TRBD1 for D (5 bases). From germline, CDR1 is SNHLY and CDR2 FYNNEI. The CDR3 has 8 residues. Trimming left V 8 bases short and J 11 bases short, with 6 bases between. The CDR3, as DNA: TGTGCCAGCGGGGCACAGTACTTC. It codes for CASGAQYF.

With respect to this clonotype: A read error may explain this, as a much larger clone is one base away. The chain is built from TRBV5-1 and TRBJ2-5, with TRBD2 matching over 11 bases. J lost 8 bases, V lost 4 bases, and 7 bases had no gene match. Germline CDR1 SGHRS, CDR2 YFSETQ. The CDR3 totals 14 residues. The CDR3 reads CASSNSGGADTQYF. The DNA for the CDR3 is TGCGCCAGCAGCAATAGCGGGGGGGCGGACACCCAGTACTTC.

Many counts were recorded for this clonotype. This sequence joins TRBV7-2 and TRBJ2-3, with 9 bases identical to TRBD1. The CDR3 is 18 residues long. J lost 2 bases, V lost 4 bases, and 13 bases had no gene match. CDR1 SGHTA and CDR2 FQGNSA come from the germline V gene. CDR3 loop: CASSYAAPGQGITDTQYF. In DNA, the CDR3 is TGTGCCAGCAGCTACGCCGCGCCGGGACAGGGCATCACAGATACGCAGTATTTT.

The chain uses TRBV5-6 and TRBJ2-5; D may correspond to TRBD1 or TRBD2 (6 bases each). The ends were cut back, 2 bases at V and 5 bases at J, with 10 bases in the middle. Germline loops: CDR1 SGHDT, CDR2 YYEEEE. There are 13 residues in the CDR3. CDR3 residues: CASSLGGLETQYF. CDR3 in DNA: TGTGCCAGCAGCTTAGGGGGGCTGGAGACCCAGTACTTC.

This clonotype appeared many times. Written as DNA, the CDR3 is TGCGCCAGCAGCCCGTACAGGGGAATGCCCTCCTACGAGCAGTACTTC. This encodes CASSPYRGMPSYEQYF. The chain has TRBV5-1 and TRBJ2-7, with 7 bases that match TRBD1. The length of the CDR3 is 16 residues. Germline trimming cut 4 bases from V and 0 bases from J; bases unmatched to any gene: 10. Germline V gene lookup returns CDR1 SGHRS and CDR2 YFSETQ. Drawing the rest from reference TRBV5-1 and TRBJ2-7, the complete variable domain is KAGVTQTPRYLIKTRGQQVTLSCSPISGHRSVSWYQQTPGQGLQFLFEYFSETQRNKGNFPGRFSGRQFSNSRSEMNVSTLELGDSALYLCASSPYRGMPSYEQYFGPGTRLTVT.

A remark on this clonotype: With a much larger clone just one base away, this may be a read error. This chain joins TRBV5-5 and TRBJ2-7; D may match TRBD1 or TRBD2 (5 bases each). The germline V gene has CDR1 SGHKS and CDR2 YYEKEE (reference sequence). This CDR3 is 13 amino acids long. The CDR3 loop is CASSLGARDEQHF. CDR3 nucleotide sequence: TGTGCCAGCAGCTTGGGGGCTAGGGACGAGCAGCACTTC.

A note on this clonotype: This may come from a read error, since a much larger clone is one base off. This chain links TRBV4-1 with TRBJ1-3; tentative D call: TRBD1 (6 bases). CDR1 and CDR2 (germline): MGHRA, YSYEKL. The CDR3 sequence is 16 residues long. The CDR3 region has the DNA TGCGCCTGCAGCCAAGATCGGGGGGCTAGTGGAAACACCATATATTTT. This sequence encodes CACSQDRGASGNTIYF.